A single sample is the source of the 5 T cell receptor beta chains below, sequenced in a study of T cells in localized non-small cell lung cancer. Only in-frame clones appear in the TCRdb table, and some are missing; sequencing was by immunoSEQ multiplex PCR. The sample lists fewer than 45,000 clones; roughly 80% were seen once. This material consisted of peripheral blood, taken before any cancer treatment. Receptors originate from a male donor aged 60 or over with stage III squamous cell lung carcinoma.

The DNA for the CDR3 is TGTGCCAGCAGGCGGGGGTCCTACGAGCAGTACTTC. Amino acid sequence: CASRRGSYEQYF. The V gene is TRBV2, the J gene TRBJ2-7, with TRBD2 matching over 7 bases. The ends lost 6 bases at V and 1 base at J; junction bases unmatched: 0. The germline V gene encodes CDR1 SNHLY and CDR2 FYNNEI. CDR3 size: 12 residues. Variable domain in full (rest from reference TRBV2 and TRBJ2-7): EPEVTQTPSHQVTQMGQEVILRCVPISNHLYFYWYRQILGQKVEFLVSFYNNEISEKSEIFDDQFSVERPDGSNFTLKIRSTKLEDSAMYFCASRRGSYEQYFGPGTRLTVT.

The rearrangement links TRBV19 to TRBJ1-5; D possibly corresponds to TRBD1 (5 bases). The CDR3 runs 15 residues. In germline, CDR1 is LNHDA, CDR2 SQIVND (reference sequence). V lost 3 bases, J lost 5 bases, and 14 bases lay in between. The CDR3 sequence is CASSMWDKGDQPQHF. CDR3 nucleotides: TGTGCCAGTAGTATGTGGGATAAAGGGGATCAGCCCCAGCATTTT.

This chain links TRBV7-2 with TRBJ1-5; D not certain. Germline V gene lookup returns CDR1 SGHTA and CDR2 FQGNSA. The CDR3 totals 15 residues. V lost 3 bases, J lost 0 bases, and 9 bases lay in between. DNA of the CDR3: TGTGCCAGCAGCTTCGGACGGCCTAGCAATCAGCCCCAGCATTTT. Protein product: CASSFGRPSNQPQHF.

The rearrangement uses TRBV2 and TRBJ1-5; no firm D call. Trimming took 6 bases from V and 11 from J, leaving 17 bases between them. Germline V gene data show CDR1 as SNHLY and CDR2 as FYNNEI. The CDR3 is 13 amino acids. The CDR3 nucleotides read TGTGCCAGCAGGGGGTTCGCCGACTTGACCCAGCATTTT. As protein: CASRGFADLTQHF.

V gene TRBV30 combines with J gene TRBJ1-5; 9 nucleotides align to TRBD1. V trimming: 2 bases; J trimming: 12 bases; junction bases outside the gene matches: 11. The CDR3 runs 14 residues. Germline lookup yields CDR1 GTSNPN and CDR2 SVGIG (reference sequence). CDR3 amino acids: CAWSRGTGIGVQHF. The CDR3 nucleotides read TGTGCCTGGAGTAGGGGGACAGGGATTGGAGTCCAGCATTTT.